The 27 T cell receptor beta chains in this list originate from one sample, sequenced in a study of T cell changes during pregnancy in multiple sclerosis. Sequencing used immunoSEQ multiplex PCR; TCRdb keeps in-frame clones, though not all of them. The data hold roughly 49,000 clones, with 85% to 95% observed a single time. The input for sequencing was peripheral blood, taken after pregnancy. Source of these receptors: a female donor with multiple sclerosis, enrolled in a pregnancy study.

The V call is TRBV5-6, the J call TRBJ2-1; 7 nucleotides match TRBD1. CDR3 length: 15 residues. V shed 1 base and J 2 bases; nucleotides not matched to a gene: 3. Germline values: CDR1 SGHDT, CDR2 YYEEEE. CDR3 residues: CASSLNRGTYNEQFF. DNA of the CDR3: TGTGCCAGCAGCTTGAACAGGGGCACCTACAATGAGCAGTTCTTC. The complete variable domain, with remaining parts taken from reference TRBV5-6 and TRBJ2-1, reads DAGVTQSPTHLIKTRGQQVTLRCSPKSGHDTVSWYQQALGQGPQFIFQYYEEEERQRGNFPDRFSGHQFPNYSSELNVNALLLGDSALYLCASSLNRGTYNEQFFGPGTRLTVL.

This clone came up once. The chain is built from TRBV9 and TRBJ1-3; 9 bases agree with TRBD1. This CDR3 is built from 16 residues. The J segment lost 4 bases and the V segment lost 4 bases, leaving 9 bases of the junction unmatched. In germline, CDR1 is SGDLS, CDR2 YYNGEE. The CDR3 region is CASSLDGTGFGNTIYF. For the CDR3, the DNA is TGTGCCAGCAGCCTAGACGGGACAGGGTTCGGAAACACCATATATTTT.

This chain connects TRBV6-1 to TRBJ1-2, with D maybe TRBD1 (6 bases). V lost 4 bases to trimming and J lost 2 bases, with 14 bases between them. CDR3 length equals 15 residues. Germline CDR1 and CDR2: MNHNS and SASEGT. In DNA form, the CDR3 reads TGTGCCAGCAGTGCCTCAGGGGTCAACAACTATGGCTACACCTTC. This translates into CASSASGVNNYGYTF.

The V and J genes are TRBV11-1 and TRBJ1-2, with D perhaps TRBD1 (6 bases). The CDR3 contains 16 residues. Germline-derived CDR1 and CDR2 are SGHAT and FQDESV (reference sequence). The V end was cut by 5 bases, the J end by 0 bases, with 16 bases between. The DNA of the CDR3 is TGTGCCAGCAGCCCAATCGGACAGCCTTCTAACTATGGCTACACCTTC. The encoded protein is CASSPIGQPSNYGYTF.

The J gene is TRBJ1-3, the V gene TRBV18; no clear D. CDR1 is KGHSH and CDR2 is LQKENI in the germline V gene. This CDR3 is 17 amino acids long. V was shortened by 1 base and J by 0 bases, with 13 bases between the two germline ends. The CDR3 DNA is TGTGCCAGCTCACCACGCGAGAGGGTCTTCTCTGGAAACACCATATATTTT. Protein product: CASSPRERVFSGNTIYF.

The J gene is TRBJ1-1, the V gene TRBV10-3, with 9 nucleotides matching TRBD1. This CDR3 spans 15 amino acids. V trimming: 6 bases; J trimming: 4 bases; junction bases outside the gene matches: 9. Germline V gene lookup returns CDR1 ENHRY and CDR2 SYGVKD. CDR3 in DNA: TGTGCCATCAGCCACCAGGACAGGGGTCTCACTGAAGCTTTCTTT. Its translation is CAISHQDRGLTEAFF.

This CDR3 is CSVEEAGTGANVLTF. As DNA, the CDR3 is TGCAGCGTTGAAGAAGCAGGTACTGGGGCCAACGTCCTGACTTTC. The J gene is TRBJ2-6, the V gene TRBV29-1; no definite D call. Trimming removed 0 bases from V and 2 bases from J, with 8 bases in between. In germline, CDR1 is SQVTM, CDR2 ANQGSEA. The CDR3 totals 15 residues.

The J gene is TRBJ2-5, the V gene TRBV2, with D possibly TRBD2 on 5 matching bases. With 4 bases removed from V and 4 bases from J, the gap between germline ends came to 10 bases. The germline CDR1 and CDR2 sequences are SNHLY and FYNNEI. This CDR3 region has 13 residues. CDR3: CASSAGLGETQYF. In DNA, the CDR3 is TGTGCCAGCAGTGCGGGGTTGGGAGAGACCCAGTACTTC. Full variable domain (rest looked up from reference TRBV2 and TRBJ2-5): EPEVTQTPSHQVTQMGQEVILRCVPISNHLYFYWYRQILGQKVEFLVSFYNNEISEKSEIFDDQFSVERPDGSNFTLKIRSTKLEDSAMYFCASSAGLGETQYFGPGTRLLVL.

The V and J genes are TRBV7-3 and TRBJ2-5; maybe TRBD1 (5 bases). The CDR3 runs 16 residues. Trimming left V 5 bases short and J 7 bases short, with 23 bases between. The germline CDR1 and CDR2 sequences are SGHTA and FQGTGA. The CDR3 sequence: CASSKTGRAGLGTQYF. The CDR3 region has the DNA TGTGCCAGCAGCAAAACGGGCAGGGCTGGATTGGGGACCCAGTACTTC.

This chain uses TRBV20-1 with TRBJ2-7, with D possibly TRBD1 on 5 matching bases. Deletions cut 4 bases from V and 3 bases from J, with 7 bases between. Germline V gene data show CDR1 as DFQATT and CDR2 as SNEGSKA (reference sequence). This CDR3 spans 11 amino acids. CDR3 protein: CSATTGYEQYF. CDR3 sequence (DNA): TGCAGTGCTACTACAGGCTACGAGCAGTACTTC.

The rearrangement joins TRBV4-2 to TRBJ2-7; 8 bases are a match to TRBD2. This CDR3 spans 13 amino acids. After removal of 3 bases from V and 6 bases from J, the junction contained 4 bases not matched to a gene. CDR1 LGHNA and CDR2 YNFKEQ come from the germline V gene. The CDR3: CASSQGLGGEQYF. Written as DNA, the CDR3 is TGTGCCAGCAGCCAGGGACTAGGAGGCGAGCAGTACTTC.

The chain links TRBV18 to TRBJ2-5; D is undetermined. The CDR3 loop spans 12 amino acids. Germline V gives CDR1 KGHSH, CDR2 LQKENI. The ends were cut back, 6 bases at V and 1 base at J, with 6 bases in the middle. CDR3 in amino acids: CASSYIQETQYF. Here the CDR3 DNA reads TGTGCCAGCTCGTACATCCAAGAGACCCAGTACTTC.

Sample share makes this clone medium-sized (0.01 to 0.1%). The gene calls are TRBV6-4 and TRBJ1-2; TRBD1 aligns across 10 bases. V lost 0 bases to trimming and J lost 8 bases; unmatched junction nucleotides: 0. Germline V gene lookup returns CDR1 MRHNA and CDR2 SNTAGT. CDR3 size: 13 residues. The CDR3 DNA reads TGTGCCAGCAGTGACTCGGACAGGGGGGGCTACACCTTC. Protein product: CASSDSDRGGYTF.

This chain joins TRBV27 and TRBJ1-5; weak D call: TRBD1 (5 bases). CDR1 is MNHEY, CDR2 SMNVEV, per germline (reference sequence). Trimming shortened V by 6 bases and J by 1 base, and 19 bases separated the two germline ends. This CDR3 is built from 17 residues. The CDR3: CASRPFRDSRSNQPQHF. CDR3 in DNA: TGTGCCAGCAGGCCATTCCGGGACTCTCGGAGCAATCAGCCCCAGCATTTT.

This chain uses TRBV5-6 with TRBJ2-2, with TRBD2 identical over 8 bases. The length of the CDR3 is 16 residues. V shed 6 bases and J 1 base; nucleotides not matched to a gene: 8. Germline V lookup: CDR1 SGHDT, CDR2 YYEEEE. The CDR3 DNA is TGTGCCAGCACCATGGCAGCGGGGGAGAACACCGGGGAGCTGTTTTTT. This translates into CASTMAAGENTGELFF.

This chain joins TRBV2 and TRBJ1-6; D unresolved. The length of the CDR3 is 16 residues. Trimming shortened V by 8 bases and J by 0 bases, and 14 bases separated the two germline ends. Germline V gene sequence: CDR1 SNHLY, CDR2 FYNNEI. Written as DNA, the CDR3 is TGTGCCAGCTGGGGAGAGCCGAGCTCCTATAATTCACCCCTCCACTTT. Translating it yields CASWGEPSSYNSPLHF. Together with reference TRBV2 and TRBJ1-6, the CDR3 gives the full variable domain: EPEVTQTPSHQVTQMGQEVILRCVPISNHLYFYWYRQILGQKVEFLVSFYNNEISEKSEIFDDQFSVERPDGSNFTLKIRSTKLEDSAMYFCASWGEPSSYNSPLHFGNGTRLTVT.

V and J are TRBV6-5 and TRBJ2-3; D not resolved. Germline CDR1 MNHEY, CDR2 SVGAGI. The CDR3 is 15 residues long. V was cut by 0 bases and J by 4 bases, with 11 bases left in between. The CDR3 region is CASSYSNRRADTQYF. The CDR3 nucleotides are TGTGCCAGCAGTTACTCGAACCGCCGCGCAGATACGCAGTATTTT.

V usage is TRBV25-1 and J usage is TRBJ1-2, with unresolved D. CDR1 is MGHDK, CDR2 SYGVNS, per germline. V was trimmed by 1 base and J by 3 bases, leaving 9 bases between them. The CDR3 runs to 14 residues. CDR3 DNA: TGTGCCAGCAGTGAATGGCGGCTAGACTATGGCTACACCTTC. This codes for CASSEWRLDYGYTF.

The genes are TRBV7-2 and TRBJ2-3; perhaps TRBD2 as D (5 bases). Germline CDR1 is SGHTA and CDR2 is FQGNSA. V lost 9 bases and J lost 1, with 14 bases in between. This CDR3 is built from 14 residues. CDR3 residues: CASNRDLGTDTQYF. The CDR3 coding sequence is TGTGCCAGTAACCGGGATCTCGGCACAGATACGCAGTATTTT. Complete variable domain (other parts from reference TRBV7-2 and TRBJ2-3): GAGVSQSPSNKVTEKGKDVELRCDPISGHTALYWYRQSLGQGLEFLIYFQGNSAPDKSGLPSDRFSAERTGGSVSTLTIQRTQQEDSAVYLCASNRDLGTDTQYFGPGTRLTVL.

This chain joins TRBV30 and TRBJ2-3; 9 nucleotides match TRBD2. The CDR3 covers 16 residues. The V gene's germline CDR1 is GTSNPN and CDR2 SVGIG (reference sequence). V lost 0 bases to trimming and J lost 3 bases; unmatched junction nucleotides: 7. The CDR3, as DNA: TGTGCCTGGAGTGTAACCGGGACTAGCCCTACAGATACGCAGTATTTT. Residues: CAWSVTGTSPTDTQYF. The whole variable domain, filled in from reference TRBV30 and TRBJ2-3, reads SQTIHQWPATLVQPVGSPLSLECTVEGTSNPNLYWYRQAAGRGLQLLFYSVGIGQISSEVPQNLSASRPQDRQFILSSKKLLLSDSGFYLCAWSVTGTSPTDTQYFGPGTRLTVL.

The V call is TRBV6-5, the J call TRBJ2-5; the D is unclear. Looked up from germline, CDR1 is MNHEY and CDR2 is SVGAGI. The CDR3 loop spans 13 amino acids. The ends were cut back, 6 bases at V and 4 bases at J, with 12 bases in the middle. CDR3 residues: CASSLRMAETQYF. The CDR3 region has the DNA TGTGCCAGCAGCCTCAGGATGGCAGAGACCCAGTACTTC.

The chain links TRBV7-3 to TRBJ2-5; D might be TRBD1 (6 bases). The V end lost 5 bases, the J end lost 5 bases, and 15 bases lay between the germline ends. Germline values: CDR1 SGHTA, CDR2 FQGTGA. The CDR3 totals 14 residues. The CDR3 coding sequence is TGTGCCAGCAGCCCTCAGGGGAACCGGGAGACCCAGTACTTC. Translation gives CASSPQGNRETQYF.

The gene calls are TRBV21-1 and TRBJ1-4; the table's D call, TRBD1, has no DNA check behind it. TRBV21-1 constitutes a pseudogene. The CDR3 covers 13 residues. DNA for the CDR3: TGTGCCGTCTACAGGTCTCCTAATGAAAAACTGTTTTTT. It yields the protein CAVYRSPNEKLFF.

V usage is TRBV2 and J usage is TRBJ2-1; the match to TRBD2 covers 11 bases. The CDR3 is 15 amino acids. CDR1 is SNHLY, CDR2 FYNNEI, per germline. V shed 4 bases and J 6 bases; nucleotides not matched to a gene: 5. CDR3 in DNA: TGTGCCAGCAGTGGCCGACTAGCGGGGAGCAATGAGCAGTTCTTC. The encoded protein is CASSGRLAGSNEQFF.

J is TRBJ1-1 and V is TRBV7-9, with no clear D. V was pared by 2 bases and J by 8 bases, with 6 bases between. This CDR3 region has 11 residues. Germline CDR1 and CDR2: SEHNR and FQNEAQ (reference sequence). In DNA, the CDR3 is TGTGCCAGCAGCTTATCAGTAGAAGCTTTCTTT. This translates into CASSLSVEAFF.

The rearrangement joins TRBV10-3 to TRBJ2-3, with 9 bases fitting TRBD1. CDR1 ENHRY and CDR2 SYGVKD come from the germline V gene. J lost 6 bases, V lost 4 bases, and 8 bases had no gene match. The CDR3 covers 15 residues. CDR3 nucleotide sequence: TGTGCCATCAGTGCTCGGGACAGGGTGGGGGATACGCAGTATTTT. This codes for CAISARDRVGDTQYF.

This chain links TRBV9 with TRBJ1-1; D is possibly TRBD1 (5 bases). V dropped 4 bases and J dropped 3 bases, with 22 bases sitting between them. The CDR3 loop spans 17 amino acids. Germline V gives CDR1 SGDLS, CDR2 YYNGEE. CDR3 DNA sequence: TGTGCCAGCAGCCCCCCCGGTAAGGTGGAAGGGGACACTGAAGCTTTCTTT. Translation: CASSPPGKVEGDTEAFF.